The entry below describes one T cell receptor beta chain. Recruitment covered 25 or so US areas and drew participants whose ages spanned about 18 to 89 years. How the authors handled the data: The assay estimated nucleated cells by amplifying reference gene primers. TCRdb's table, derived via immunoSEQ multiplex PCR, lists solely in-frame clones and lacks some. The V and J calls and clone size are taken from that table; D and trimming were inferred from the DNA. The table lists around 230,000 clones, approximately 90% of them singletons. The entry originates in a study of blood T cell repertoires in COVID-19. The specimen sequenced was PBMCs or T cells enriched from blood (not recorded which). This TCR came from a man between 18 and 35 years old with acute COVID-19.

This CDR3 is CASSHLGRADEQYF. In DNA form, the CDR3 reads TGTGCCAGCAGCCACCTGGGCAGGGCGGACGAGCAGTACTTC. The V gene is TRBV3-1 (or the pseudogene TRBV3-2), the J gene TRBJ2-7, with D perhaps matching TRBD1 (5 bases). The germline V gene has CDR1 LGHDT and CDR2 YNNKEL (reference sequence). Trimming removed 3 bases from V and 5 bases from J, with 14 bases in between. The CDR3 consists of 14 residues.